The 20 T cell receptor beta chains presented below share a single source sample, sequenced in a study of T cells expressing NK-cell markers. TCRdb reprocessed the 5' RACE reads, keeping one entry per CDR3 protein, no DNA. Its clone listing holds fewer than 400,000 distinct CDR3 sequences. The sequenced sample consisted of blood T cells: a sorted CD56 or NKG2C T cell subset, CD4+ or CD8+ T cells, or bulk PBMC T cells (not recorded which). All receptors derive from a woman aged 50 to 60 in good health.

The rearrangement uses TRBV14 and TRBJ2-7. Germline loops: CDR1 SGHDN, CDR2 FVKESK. The CDR3 consists of 12 residues. CDR3: CASSQSRYEQYF. Drawing the rest from reference TRBV14 and TRBJ2-7, the complete variable domain is EAGVTQFPSHSVIEKGQTVTLRCDPISGHDNLYWYRRVMGKEIKFLLHFVKESKQDESGMPNNRFLAERTGGTYSTLKVQPAELEDSGVYFCASSQSRYEQYFGPGTRLTVT.

The J gene is TRBJ1-2, the V gene TRBV20-1; TCRdb proposes TRBD1, but this gene call is untestable without DNA. The CDR3 is 12 amino acids. Germline lookup yields CDR1 DFQATT and CDR2 SNEGSKA (reference sequence). The CDR3 is CSATDRGVRYTF.

The V and J genes are TRBV12-3 or TRBV12-4 and TRBJ2-3; TCRdb returns TRBD2, unconfirmable since there is no DNA. The CDR3 is 14 amino acids. The CDR3 loop is CASAVGSGSDTQYF.

CDR3: CSAVQQGNTEAFF. The V and J genes are TRBV20-1 and TRBJ1-1; the D call from TCRdb, TRBD1, cannot be confirmed without DNA. CDR1 and CDR2 (germline): DFQATT, SNEGSKA (reference sequence). CDR3 length equals 13 residues.

V and J are TRBV3-1 and TRBJ2-7; absent DNA, TCRdb's TRBD2 call cannot be checked. CDR1 is LGHDT, CDR2 YNNKEL, per germline (reference sequence). The CDR3 covers 16 residues. The CDR3 reads CASSQVGGTSSYEQYF.

V usage is TRBV29-1 and J usage is TRBJ2-6; absent DNA, TCRdb's TRBD1 call cannot be checked. CDR1 is SQVTM and CDR2 is ANQGSEA in the germline V gene. The CDR3 is 17 residues long. CDR3 residues: CSVDAGQRNSGANVLTF.

The chain carries TRBV5-1 and TRBJ2-5; TCRdb lists TRBD2, though no DNA is available to test this call. CDR1 is SGHRS, CDR2 YFSETQ, per germline. The CDR3 spans 14 residues. CDR3 sequence reads: CASGPGGSRETQYF.

The gene calls are TRBV24-1 and TRBJ2-4. The germline V gene encodes CDR1 KGHDR and CDR2 SFDVKD. This CDR3 contains 12 residues. The CDR3 spells CATSDFWDIQYF.

The gene calls are TRBV7-3 and TRBJ2-2; TCRdb returns TRBD1, unconfirmable since there is no DNA. The CDR3 runs 15 residues. The germline CDR1 and CDR2 sequences are SGHTA and FQGTGA. This CDR3 is CASSPLRWNTGELFF.

The chain recombines TRBV6-5 with TRBJ2-3; TCRdb's D call of TRBD1 is untestable without DNA. CDR3 length equals 16 residues. The V gene's germline CDR1 is MNHEY and CDR2 SVGAGI. CDR3: CATIGTGTRGTDTQYF.

This rearrangement joins TRBV29-1 to TRBJ1-2. The CDR3 extends over 14 amino acids. Germline-derived CDR1 and CDR2 are SQVTM and ANQGSEA. The CDR3 region is CSVVRLDRNYGYTF.

V is TRBV6-2 or TRBV6-3 and J is TRBJ2-5; the TCRdb call, TRBD1, lacks DNA for checking. The V gene's germline CDR1 is MNHEY and CDR2 SVGEGT. The CDR3 spans 16 residues. The CDR3 loop is CASSLITGGVLETQYF.

The chain has TRBV4-2 and TRBJ2-7; TCRdb proposes TRBD2, but this gene call is untestable without DNA. This CDR3 contains 14 residues. Per the germline V gene, CDR1 is LGHNA and CDR2 is YNFKEQ. The CDR3 here is CASSQVGPRMEQYF.

The chain carries TRBV5-5 and TRBJ2-3; TCRdb indicates TRBD2, and absent DNA this call remains unverified. This CDR3 contains 17 residues. CDR1 SGHKS and CDR2 YYEKEE come from the germline V gene (reference sequence). CDR3 sequence: CASSFDLGLAGKDTQYF.

CDR3 amino acids: CASSFPGRNTIYF. The V and J genes are TRBV7-9 and TRBJ1-3; the TCRdb call, TRBD1, lacks DNA for checking. The CDR3 runs 13 residues. Per germline, CDR1 SEHNR and CDR2 FQNEAQ (reference sequence).

The J gene is TRBJ1-2, the V gene TRBV12-3 or TRBV12-4; the D call of TRBD1 rests on TCRdb alone, since no DNA is present to check it. The CDR3 is 15 amino acids. CDR3 residues: CASRPRRGPYYGYTF.

The V gene is TRBV12-3 or TRBV12-4, the J gene TRBJ2-3; no DNA is available, so the TRBD2 call from TCRdb remains unchecked. The CDR3 runs to 16 residues. The chain's CDR3 is CASAPVGSGGTDTQYF.

This sequence joins TRBV7-9 and TRBJ2-7; lacking DNA, the TRBD1 call made by TCRdb goes unchecked. This CDR3 region has 17 residues. The germline CDR1 and CDR2 sequences are SEHNR and FQNEAQ (reference sequence). This CDR3 reads CASSLANGGTNSYEQYF.

This chain connects TRBV5-1 to TRBJ2-3. Germline lookup yields CDR1 SGHRS and CDR2 YFSETQ. The CDR3 is made up of 13 amino acids. CDR3 sequence reads: CASSLYSTDTQYF.

V usage is TRBV20-1 and J usage is TRBJ2-3; TCRdb returns TRBD1, unconfirmable since there is no DNA. Per germline, CDR1 DFQATT and CDR2 SNEGSKA (reference sequence). The CDR3 is 15 residues long. The CDR3 spells CSAILSRGTTDTQYF.